Listed below are T cell receptor beta chains from one sample, sequenced in a study of Ad26.COV2.S vaccination and SARS-CoV-2 variants. Profiled with immunoSEQ multiplex PCR; TCRdb holds only in-frame clones, not every one. Altogether fewer than 900,000 clones are present, around 89% being singletons, with the ten largest covering over 1.3%. The sample was peripheral blood, taken in a trial of Ad26.COV2.S vaccine versus placebo. These receptors came from a person aged 18-60 years who received the Ad26.COV2.S COVID-19 vaccine or a placebo. CDR3s include the opening cysteine and the closing phenylalanine or tryptophan. The D gene is left open where the match is weak. Clone size is not always given. Where it is, it says once, few, many or a class for expanded clones.

cdr3_length	d_call	clone_size	v_call	j_call	cdr3_nt	cdr3_aa
15	NA	NA	TRBV15	TRBJ2-3	TGTGCCACCAGCAGAGATGGAACACTCACAGATACGCAGTATTTT	CATSRDGTLTDTQYF
14	NA	NA	TRBV11-2	TRBJ2-5	TGTGCCAGCAGCTTAGGGGGGAATGAAGAGACCCAGTACTTC	CASSLGGNEETQYF
12	TRBD1	once	TRBV5-7	TRBJ2-3	TGTGCCAGCAGCTCTCGACAGGGAACGCAGTATTTT	CASSSRQGTQYF
13	NA	NA	TRBV29-1	TRBJ1-2	TGCAGCGTTTCAGGGCAAGCTAACTATGGCTACACCTTC	CSVSGQANYGYTF
17	NA	few	TRBV5-4	TRBJ1-3	TGTGCCAGCAGCTTGGCCGGTAACGTCAAATCTGGAAACACCATATATTTT	CASSLAGNVKSGNTIYF
13	TRBD1	NA	TRBV6-1	TRBJ1-2	TGTGCCAGCAGTGAGACAGGGGGTCGAGGCTACACCTTC	CASSETGGRGYTF
15	NA	NA	TRBV18	TRBJ1-4	TGTGCCAGCTCACCATCGAAGGCCACTAATGAAAAACTGTTTTTT	CASSPSKATNEKLFF
14	TRBD1	NA	TRBV19	TRBJ1-5	TGTGCCAGTAGTACCTCGACAGGGAGTCAGCCCCAGCATTTT	CASSTSTGSQPQHF
13	TRBD2	NA	TRBV6-5	TRBJ2-2	TGTGCCACCGGTCTAGCGGGCACCGGGGAGCTGTTTTTT	CATGLAGTGELFF
18	TRBD2	NA	TRBV5-1	TRBJ2-1	TGCGCCAGCAGCACGGGACTAGCGGGGGGCACAGTCTACAATGAGCAGTTCTTC	CASSTGLAGGTVYNEQFF
17	TRBD1	once	TRBV3-1/TRBV3-2	TRBJ2-6	TGTGCCAGCAGCCAAGTTTCCAGGGGGCCCGGGGCCAACGTCCTGACTTTC	CASSQVSRGPGANVLTF
15	NA	once	TRBV10-1	TRBJ2-2	TGCGCCAGCAGTGAGTCGATGGGGGTTGCCGGGGAGCTGTTTTTT	CASSESMGVAGELFF
19	NA	NA	TRBV7-9	TRBJ2-3	TGTGCCAGCAGCTTAGCGCGGGCTGCTGGGGGTTCTAGCACAGATACGCAGTATTTT	CASSLARAAGGSSTDTQYF
14	NA	NA	TRBV5-6	TRBJ1-4	TGTGCCAGCAGCTTGGTCAGGGAGGGTGAAAAACTGTTTTTT	CASSLVREGEKLFF
17	TRBD1	NA	TRBV7-9	TRBJ2-1	TGTGCCAGCAGCGGGTCGACAGGGGAATGGAGAAACAATGAGCAGTTCTTC	CASSGSTGEWRNNEQFF
16	TRBD2	NA	TRBV9	TRBJ2-3	TGTGCCAGCAGCGTAAGCGGGGGGAGTACTTTCAATACGCAGTATTTT	CASSVSGGSTFNTQYF
14	NA	NA	TRBV3-1/TRBV3-2	TRBJ1-2	TGTGCCAGCAGCCAGCGGGAACTAATCTCTGGCTACACCTTC	CASSQRELISGYTF
12	NA	NA	TRBV5-1	TRBJ2-7	TGCGCCAGCAGCTTGGGCTACTACGAGCAGTACTTC	CASSLGYYEQYF
16	TRBD1	NA	TRBV4-1	TRBJ1-1	TGCGCCAGCCTCCCAGCCGCCGGGACAGGGGTTCCTGAAGCTTTCTTT	CASLPAAGTGVPEAFF
15	TRBD1	NA	TRBV2	TRBJ2-5	TGTGCCAGCAGTGACATGGACAGGGGGCGGGAGACCCAGTACTTC	CASSDMDRGRETQYF
15	TRBD2	NA	TRBV2	TRBJ2-1	TGTGCCAGCTGCTCCTGGGGGGGGTGGGACAATGAGCAGTTCTTC	CASCSWGGWDNEQFF
16	NA	NA	TRBV24-1	TRBJ2-1	TGTGCCACCAGTGATTGGCCCAAAGGGGGATACAATGAGCAGTTCTTC	CATSDWPKGGYNEQFF
14	TRBD1	NA	TRBV6-2/TRBV6-3	TRBJ1-4	TGTGCCAGCAGCCCCGACAGGGTCGGCGAAAAACTGTTTTTT	CASSPDRVGEKLFF
15	NA	NA	TRBV9	TRBJ1-4	TGTGCCAGCAGCGCCCTGACAGGATTTGGGGAAAAACTGTTTTTT	CASSALTGFGEKLFF
13	NA	once	TRBV10-2	TRBJ2-5	TGCGCCAGCAGTGAACGGTACCAAGAGACCCAGTACTTC	CASSERYQETQYF
13	NA	once	TRBV7-2	TRBJ1-5	TGTGCCAGCAGCTCCCACCGTGAATGGCCCCAGCATTTT	CASSSHREWPQHF
13	NA	NA	TRBV6-5	TRBJ2-5	TGTGCCAGCAGTTATGACCGAAAAGAGACCCAGTACTTC	CASSYDRKETQYF
15	TRBD1	NA	TRBV24-1	TRBJ2-5	TGTGCCACCAGTGACCGGACAGGGGTGCCCGGGACCCAGTACTTC	CATSDRTGVPGTQYF
14	NA	NA	TRBV2	TRBJ2-2	TGTGCCAGCAGTCAGGGGTCCCGCACCGGGGAGCTGTTTTTT	CASSQGSRTGELFF
18	NA	NA	TRBV4-1	TRBJ1-6	TGCGCCAGCAGCCACTACCGGGGCGGGAGGTCCTATAATTCACCCCTCCACTTT	CASSHYRGGRSYNSPLHF
15	NA	NA	TRBV5-4	TRBJ2-1	TGTGCCAGCAGCTTGCCAGGGAGCTCCTACAATGAGCAGTTCTTC	CASSLPGSSYNEQFF
13	NA	once	TRBV27	TRBJ2-3	TGTGCCAGCAGTCCTGCAGGATTAGATACGCAGTATTTT	CASSPAGLDTQYF
11	NA	NA	TRBV5-4	TRBJ2-1	TGTGCCAGCAGCCCGGGACAAGACCAGTTCTTC	CASSPGQDQFF
14	NA	NA	TRBV5-4	TRBJ1-2	TGTGCCAGCAGCCCTAAAGGTGGAAACTATGGCTACACCTTC	CASSPKGGNYGYTF
14	NA	NA	TRBV18	TRBJ2-7	TGTGCCAGCTCACCACAGGGGACCTCTTACGAGCAGTACTTC	CASSPQGTSYEQYF
14	TRBD1	NA	TRBV28	TRBJ1-4	TGTGCCAGCAGTTCCGGGACAGGGAATGAAAAACTGTTTTTT	CASSSGTGNEKLFF
15	NA	once	TRBV5-1	TRBJ2-5	TGCGCCAGCAGCTTGGGGACTCTAACCAGGGAGACCCAGTACTTC	CASSLGTLTRETQYF
15	NA	once	TRBV5-1	TRBJ1-2	TGCGCCAGCAGCTTCCCTAACGGGGCCCAGGATGGCTACACCTTC	CASSFPNGAQDGYTF
13	NA	NA	TRBV18	TRBJ1-5	TGTGCCAGCTCACCAGGGACTCTTCAGCCCCAGCATTTT	CASSPGTLQPQHF
15	NA	NA	TRBV11-2	TRBJ2-5	TGTGCCAGCAGCTCCTCATACGGGGGACAAGAGACCCAGTACTTC	CASSSSYGGQETQYF
16	NA	once	TRBV5-1	TRBJ2-3	TGCGCCAGCAGCTTGGCGGCTAGCTTAGGAACAGATACGCAGTATTTT	CASSLAASLGTDTQYF
14	NA	once	TRBV28	TRBJ1-2	TGTGCCAGCAGTCCCTCCCAGCTCAACTATGGCTACACCTTC	CASSPSQLNYGYTF
14	NA	NA	TRBV14	TRBJ2-2	TGTGCCAGCAGCCAAACAGGGTTGGCCGGGGAGCTGTTTTTT	CASSQTGLAGELFF
14	NA	NA	TRBV29-1	TRBJ1-5	TGCAGCGTGTGGCAGGGGATTAGCAATCAGCCCCAGCATTTT	CSVWQGISNQPQHF
13	NA	NA	TRBV7-2	TRBJ2-1	TGTGCCAGCAGTACCCGGGCCAACAATGAGCAGTTCTTC	CASSTRANNEQFF
17	NA	NA	TRBV4-3	TRBJ2-3	TGCGCCAGCAGCCAAGAGGCCACTTGGGTTAGCACAGATACGCAGTATTTT	CASSQEATWVSTDTQYF
11	TRBD2	NA	TRBV5-6	TRBJ2-7	TGTGCCAGCACCCAGGGAGGGGAGCAGTACTTC	CASTQGGEQYF
17	TRBD1	NA	TRBV6-1	TRBJ2-2	TGTGCCAGCAGTGAAGCGCCTACAGGGGTGGGCACCGGGGAGCTGTTTTTT	CASSEAPTGVGTGELFF
14	NA	NA	TRBV3-1/TRBV3-2	TRBJ1-1	TGTGCCAGCAGCCAGCCGGGACAGAACACTGAAGCTTTCTTT	CASSQPGQNTEAFF
15	TRBD1	once	TRBV27	TRBJ1-6	TGTGCCAGCAGTTTCCAGGGGGGAACGGGTTCACCCCTCCACTTT	CASSFQGGTGSPLHF
14	TRBD1	NA	TRBV6-2/TRBV6-3	TRBJ1-2	TGTGCCAGCAGTTCCCAGGGGGCCGTCTATGGCTACACCTTC	CASSSQGAVYGYTF
15	NA	NA	TRBV7-6	TRBJ1-5	TGTGCCAGCAGCCCGGACCCCAGGGGAGGGCGGCCCCAGCATTTT	CASSPDPRGGRPQHF
10	NA	NA	TRBV19	TRBJ1-1	TGTGCCAGTAGGGCCACTGAAGCTTTCTTT	CASRATEAFF
15	TRBD2	NA	TRBV7-9	TRBJ2-7	TGTGCCAGCAGCTTAGAAAGCGGGAGCGGATACGAGCAGTACTTC	CASSLESGSGYEQYF
15	NA	NA	TRBV7-8	TRBJ2-2	TGTGCCAGCAGCACCTCGGACTTATCCACCGGGGAGCTGTTTTTT	CASSTSDLSTGELFF
17	TRBD2	NA	TRBV7-8	TRBJ2-6	TGTGCCAGCAGCTTAGGAGGGGCGGGAGCTGGGGCCAACGTCCTGACTTTC	CASSLGGAGAGANVLTF
11	NA	NA	TRBV11-3	TRBJ2-5	TGTGCCAGCAGGAGAGGAGAGACCCAGTACTTC	CASRRGETQYF
13	NA	NA	TRBV30	TRBJ1-5	TGTGCCTGGAAGGGGGAGAGCCATCAGCCCCAGCATTTT	CAWKGESHQPQHF
14	TRBD2	NA	TRBV11-2	TRBJ2-7	TGTGCCAGCAGCTTGGGACTAGCGGGAAGCGAGCAGTACTTC	CASSLGLAGSEQYF